These 8 T cell receptor beta chains originate from one sample sequenced in a study of control samples from healthy donors and cancer patients. Measured with immunoSEQ multiplex PCR; TCRdb has only the in-frame clones, and not every one. The sample holds roughly 24,000 clones; more than 75% are singletons and the top ten take less than 30%. Sequencing was done on a sample of PBMCs. The receptors here all came from a man in his 60s with colorectal cancer.

The chain links TRBV12-3 or TRBV12-4 to TRBJ2-1, with D uncertain. The length of the CDR3 is 11 residues. The germline V and J ends were trimmed by 1 base and 7 bases, with 2 bases remaining between them. CDR3 bases: TGTGCCAGCAGTTTAGGGAATGAGCAGTTCTTC. Protein: CASSLGNEQFF.

The chain uses TRBV5-1 and TRBJ1-2; the match to TRBD1 covers 7 bases. CDR1 and CDR2 from the germline V gene are SGHRS and YFSETQ. Unmatched junction bases numbered 7, after V lost 1 base and J lost 7 bases. CDR3 length equals 14 residues. CDR3 sequence: CASSLIQGILGYTF. The CDR3 DNA is TGCGCCAGCAGCTTGATACAGGGGATTCTTGGCTACACCTTC.

The rearrangement links TRBV19 to TRBJ1-2, with D uncertain. Trimming took off 3 bases at V and 8 bases at J, with 16 bases between the two ends. The CDR3 has 14 amino acids. The germline V gene has CDR1 LNHDA and CDR2 SQIVND (reference sequence). CDR3 DNA: TGTGCCAGTAGTATCGGCGCCCTCCTGGGGGGCTACACCTTC. Residues: CASSIGALLGGYTF.

As regards this clone: An end of the junction does not agree with germline; a read error may underlie this. The chain carries TRBV18 and TRBJ1-2; 10 nucleotides align to TRBD1. CDR1 is KGHSH and CDR2 is LQKENI in the germline V gene. The CDR3 has 18 residues. CDR3 amino acids: CAGSPAANRETGGNGYTF. The CDR3, as DNA: TGTGCCGGCTCACCAGCTGCAAACCGAGAGACAGGGGGCAATGGCTACACCTTC.

This chain connects TRBV6-1 to TRBJ1-2, with 8 bases lining up with TRBD1. The V gene's germline CDR1 is MNHNS and CDR2 SASEGT. CDR3 size: 14 residues. V gave up 1 base and J gave up 5 bases; unmatched junction bases: 3. CDR3 protein: CASSEGRGLYGYTF. DNA of the CDR3: TGTGCCAGCAGTGAAGGCAGGGGGCTTTATGGCTACACCTTC.

The chain is built from TRBV5-6 and TRBJ2-3; TRBD2 might be the D (6 bases). CDR3 size: 14 residues. The germline V gene has CDR1 SGHDT and CDR2 YYEEEE. Trimming cost V 3 bases and J 3 bases, with 11 bases left between them. Here the CDR3 DNA reads TGTGCCAGCAGCTCCGTTCGGGGGACAGATACGCAGTATTTT. Protein: CASSSVRGTDTQYF. Full variable domain (outside the CDR3, taken from reference TRBV5-6 and TRBJ2-3): DAGVTQSPTHLIKTRGQQVTLRCSPKSGHDTVSWYQQALGQGPQFIFQYYEEEERQRGNFPDRFSGHQFPNYSSELNVNALLLGDSALYLCASSSVRGTDTQYFGPGTRLTVL.

The chain is built from TRBV6-5 and TRBJ1-2; D ambiguous. The V and J ends lost 0 bases and 2 bases respectively, with 7 bases between them. CDR1 is MNHEY and CDR2 is SVGAGI in the germline V gene. This CDR3 is 14 amino acids long. CDR3 sequence reads: CASSYSGWNYGYTF. CDR3 DNA: TGTGCCAGCAGTTACTCAGGGTGGAACTATGGCTACACCTTC.

The genes are TRBV25-1 and TRBJ2-1; 8 nucleotides line up with TRBD2. Germline CDR1 reads MGHDK; CDR2 reads SYGVNS. The CDR3 consists of 16 residues. Losses at the gene ends were 6 bases for V and 0 bases for J; bases not matched to a gene: 7. The CDR3 nucleotides are TGTGCCAGCAGGACGGGGGGGAAAAGCTCCTACAATGAGCAGTTCTTC. Translating gives CASRTGGKSSYNEQFF.